These 10 T cell receptor beta chains came from one sample sequenced in a study of cytotoxic CD8 clonotypes in ibrutinib-treated CLL. TCRdb's table, derived via immunoSEQ multiplex PCR, lists solely in-frame clones and lacks some. The profile covers 150,000 to 200,000 clones, with approximately 91% appearing a single time and about 3% taken by the ten largest. Specimen: PBMCs, collected at disease progression, from a patient treated with ibrutinib. The receptors derive from a human donor with chronic lymphocytic leukemia.

The J gene is TRBJ2-1, the V gene TRBV18, with 7 bases identical to TRBD2. The CDR3 extends over 17 amino acids. The V and J ends lost 5 bases and 6 bases, in that order; junction bases with no gene match: 16. Germline-derived CDR1 and CDR2 are KGHSH and LQKENI. The CDR3 loop is CASSSGEGPSTANEQFF. DNA for the CDR3: TGTGCCAGCTCATCGGGGGAGGGCCCCTCCACTGCCAATGAGCAGTTCTTC.

The V and J genes are TRBV21-1 and TRBJ2-7; TRBD2 is the table's D call, not checked against the DNA. TRBV21-1 is recorded as a pseudogene. This CDR3 contains 14 residues. The CDR3 DNA reads TGTGCCAGCAGCAAAGCTTCGAGTAACTACGAGCAGTACTTC. This sequence encodes CASSKASSNYEQYF.

The V gene is TRBV27, the J gene TRBJ1-2; 7 nucleotides align to TRBD1. This CDR3 is built from 13 residues. V dropped 4 bases and J dropped 8; count of bases not matched to a gene: 7. Germline V gene sequence: CDR1 MNHEY, CDR2 SMNVEV (reference sequence). Here the CDR3 DNA reads TGTGCCAGCAGTTACATACAGGGGCAGGGCTACACCTTC. Encoded protein: CASSYIQGQGYTF.

This chain links TRBV4-3 with TRBJ2-3, with 14 bases identical to TRBD2. The germline CDR1 and CDR2 sequences are LGHNA and YSLEER. The CDR3 is 16 amino acids. J lost 5 bases, V lost 3 bases, and 4 bases had no gene match. CDR3 nucleotides: TGCGCCAGCAGCCACAGACTAGCGGGAGGGTTAGATACGCAGTATTTT. Translation gives CASSHRLAGGLDTQYF.

The CDR3 DNA sequence: TGTGCCAGCAGCTTAGACGCAGCCAATCCCTATGGCTACACCTTC. Translation gives CASSLDAANPYGYTF. This chain links TRBV11-2 with TRBJ1-2; D not certain. V was trimmed by 0 bases and J by 4 bases, leaving 12 bases between them. Per the germline V gene, CDR1 is SGHAT and CDR2 is FQNNGV. CDR3 size: 15 residues.

This clone has just one count. This chain uses TRBV29-1 with TRBJ2-1, with D hard to call. The germline gives CDR1 SQVTM, CDR2 ANQGSEA. The ends were cut back, 6 bases at V and 1 base at J, with 22 bases in the middle. This CDR3 has 17 amino acids. CDR3 nucleotides: TGCAGCGTAACCGTCCTAGACCAAATTAGTTCCTACAATGAGCAGTTCTTC. It specifies CSVTVLDQISSYNEQFF.

Written as DNA, the CDR3 is TGTGCCAGCAGCCGGGACAGGGGGTCTTACAATGAGCAGTTCTTC. It codes for CASSRDRGSYNEQFF. The V gene is TRBV6-5, the J gene TRBJ2-1, with 11 nucleotides matching TRBD1. The germline V gene has CDR1 MNHEY and CDR2 SVGAGI. The length of the CDR3 is 15 residues. The J segment lost 4 bases and the V segment lost 6 bases, leaving 5 bases of the junction unmatched.

This clone appeared a few times. The chain couples TRBV2 to TRBJ2-7; the D gene is possibly TRBD1 (5 bases). The CDR3 extends over 16 amino acids. Trimming removed 6 bases from V and 3 bases from J, with 21 bases in between. Germline values: CDR1 SNHLY, CDR2 FYNNEI. The chain's CDR3 is CASRIPRQGLGYEQYF. In DNA form, the CDR3 reads TGTGCCAGCAGGATACCTCGGCAGGGCCTAGGCTACGAGCAGTACTTC.

The rearrangement links TRBV28 to TRBJ2-2; D is unclear. Germline CDR1 reads MDHEN; CDR2 reads SYDVKM. Trimming removed 3 bases at V and 5 bases at J, with 13 bases between. This CDR3 has 15 amino acids. In nucleotides, the CDR3 is TGTGCCAGCAGTTTGTCGATCTTGGGGACCGGGGAGCTGTTTTTT. This gives the protein CASSLSILGTGELFF.

The CDR3 spells CASSWGRTPTNEKLFF. CDR3 nucleotides: TGTGCCAGCAGTTGGGGACGGACCCCAACTAATGAAAAACTGTTTTTT. The chain carries TRBV6-5 and TRBJ1-4, with a possible D match to TRBD1 (5 bases). Germline V lookup: CDR1 MNHEY, CDR2 SVGAGI. The length of the CDR3 is 16 residues. The V gene lost 4 bases and the J gene lost 0 bases, with 12 bases spanning the gap.